The 2 T cell receptor beta chains listed next were all sequenced from one sample in a study of T cell repertoires in cytomegalovirus infection. From the reads, TCRdb called clonotypes with MiXCR, one entry per CDR3 protein. The top ten clones hold 9.5% to 13% of a sample with fewer than 550,000 distinct CDR3 sequences, around 10% of them seen once. The sample taken for sequencing was PBMCs. These receptors were collected from a human donor in good health (CMV status not recorded). Some clones in this sample may be carry-over from other donors' samples.

The chain joins TRBV9 to TRBJ2-2; TRBD2 matches 7 bases. The CDR3 consists of 17 residues. Trimming at V came to 4 bases and at J to 1 base, leaving 10 bases not matched to a gene. In germline, CDR1 is SGDLS, CDR2 YYNGEE. CDR3 residues: CASSKNPGGRNTGELFF. CDR3 DNA sequence: TGTGCCAGCAGCAAAAATCCGGGCGGGAGGAACACCGGGGAGCTGTTTTTT.

This clonotype was observed a handful of times. This rearrangement joins TRBV2 to TRBJ2-3; D is possibly TRBD1 (6 bases). V lost 7 bases and J lost 2, with 10 bases in between. Germline-derived CDR1 and CDR2 are SNHLY and FYNNEI. There are 13 residues in the CDR3. The chain's CDR3 is CASNQGTTDTQYF. CDR3 DNA: TGTGCCAGCAATCAGGGGACCACAGATACGCAGTATTTT.